This T cell receptor (beta chain) was documented in a study of blood T cell repertoires in COVID-19. Study-wide context: Acute and convalescent COVID-19 specimens originated in the United States, Italy and Spain. The analysed material was cDNA or gDNA that came from T cells, B-cell-depleted T cells, or PBMCs.

The CDR3 has 13 residues. Germline lookup yields CDR1 GTSNPN and CDR2 SVGIG (reference sequence). V gave up 7 bases and J gave up 6 bases; unmatched junction bases: 7. As processed by the authors: From reference gene primer amplification, estimates of nucleated cell counts were derived. The data were produced by immunoSEQ multiplex PCR, yet TCRdb's version contains in-frame clones alone and is incomplete. That table supplies the V and J calls and clone size; D and trimming were determined from the DNA. The sample yields approximately 130,000 clones, roughly four fifths seen once. Sequencing was done on a sample of peripheral blood. V and J are TRBV30 and TRBJ1-3; 9 positions match TRBD1. The sequence derives from a human donor in a cohort sampled during active COVID-19. For the CDR3, the DNA is TGTGCCTTAGACAGGGGGACTTTAAACACCATATATTTT. Amino acid sequence: CALDRGTLNTIYF.